This T cell receptor (beta chain) was recovered during a study of blood T cell repertoires in COVID-19. Germline CDR1 is KGHDR and CDR2 is SFDVKD. The CDR3 totals 15 residues. Trimming cost V 1 base and J 5 bases, with 13 bases left between them. Donors were grouped by their self-reported clinical history. Method: immunoSEQ multiplex PCR; TCRdb's copy keeps in-frame clones and lacks some. The top ten clones hold about 5.3% of a sample with 200,000 to 250,000 clones, roughly four fifths of them seen once. The gene calls are TRBV24-1 and TRBJ2-5; D is perhaps TRBD1 (5 bases). The sequenced sample consisted of PBMCs or T cells enriched from blood (not recorded which). This clonotype was sampled from a woman aged 45-65 years who had been exposed to COVID-19. Here the CDR3 DNA reads TGTGCCACCAGTGATTTTGGGGCGGTCGGGGAGACCCAGTACTTC. As protein: CATSDFGAVGETQYF.